The source of this T cell receptor (beta chain) is a study of blood T cell repertoires in COVID-19. The wider study: Sites across the United States, Italy and Spain contributed samples from acute and convalescent COVID-19.

Concerning this clone: The junction differs from germline at one of its ends, possibly a read error.

In germline, CDR1 is KGHDR, CDR2 SFDVKD. The CDR3 length is 12 residues. The table came from immunoSEQ multiplex PCR; TCRdb's copy has only in-frame clones and leaves some out. The sample consists of under 300,000 clones, roughly nine tenths of them appearing once. This clonotype was sampled from a man in his sixties with acute or convalescent COVID-19. This chain joins TRBV24-1 and TRBJ2-6; possible D gene TRBD1, 6 bases. The sample was peripheral blood. This CDR3 reads CATSTLGQPLAF. CDR3 bases: TGTGCCACCAGTACCCTTGGACAGCCCCTGGCTTTC.